Each of the 32 T cell receptor beta chains below was sequenced from the same sample in a study of OX40 agonist ivuxolimab in advanced cancers. Sequencing used immunoSEQ multiplex PCR; TCRdb keeps in-frame clones, though not all of them. The sample lists about 32,000 clones; over 75% were seen once. The input for sequencing was CD4+ or CD8+ T cells sorted from blood, taken in a trial of the OX40 agonist ivuxolimab. These receptors came from an adult with an advanced solid tumor such as melanoma, head and neck, liver or kidney cancer.

This chain links TRBV19 with TRBJ1-2; 11 bases map to TRBD1. The junction had 4 bases not matched to a gene; V was cut back by 5 bases and J by 2 bases. Germline assignment: CDR1 LNHDA and CDR2 SQIVND (reference sequence). There are 15 residues in the CDR3. The CDR3 region has the DNA TGTGCCAGTAGTCCTCGGACAGGGGGCAACTATGGCTACACCTTC. Translation gives CASSPRTGGNYGYTF.

V usage is TRBV23-1 and J usage is TRBJ2-3, with D possibly TRBD1 on 7 matching bases. TRBV23-1 is sorted into the ORF group, with uncertain function. This CDR3 has 16 residues. The V and J ends lost 3 bases and 2 bases respectively, with 15 bases between them. The DNA for the CDR3 is TGCGCCAGCAGTCATATCAGGGGGGAAAACACAGATACGCAGTATTTT. As protein: CASSHIRGENTDTQYF.

This chain uses TRBV4-2 with TRBJ2-5; 9 bases align to TRBD2. CDR1 and CDR2 from the germline V gene are LGHNA and YNFKEQ. V shed 2 bases and J 4 bases; nucleotides not matched to a gene: 8. The CDR3 has 16 residues. CDR3 amino acids: CASSQSELAGPETQYF. DNA for the CDR3: TGTGCCAGCAGCCAAAGCGAGCTAGCGGGGCCAGAGACCCAGTACTTC.

The V call is TRBV11-2, the J call TRBJ2-7, with D possibly TRBD1 on 5 matching bases. Germline V gene lookup returns CDR1 SGHAT and CDR2 FQNNGV. Trimming took off 1 base at V and 3 bases at J, with 19 bases between the two ends. The CDR3 is made up of 17 amino acids. The DNA of the CDR3 is TGTGCCAGCAGCTTAGGGGGCCAGGGTGGGCCCCTCTACGAGCAGTACGTC. Its translation: CASSLGGQGGPLYEQYV.

The gene calls are TRBV5-1 and TRBJ2-5; TRBD1 matches 9 bases. Germline-derived CDR1 and CDR2 are SGHRS and YFSETQ. V shed 4 bases, J shed 1 base, and the junction held 8 bases outside the gene matches. There are 16 residues in the CDR3. CDR3 DNA: TGCGCCAGCAGCCCGAAAGGGACAGGGTCCCAAGAGACCCAGTACTTC. As protein: CASSPKGTGSQETQYF. Together with reference TRBV5-1 and TRBJ2-5, the CDR3 gives the full variable domain: KAGVTQTPRYLIKTRGQQVTLSCSPISGHRSVSWYQQTPGQGLQFLFEYFSETQRNKGNFPGRFSGRQFSNSRSEMNVSTLELGDSALYLCASSPKGTGSQETQYFGPGTRLLVL.

The rearrangement uses TRBV7-6 and TRBJ1-4, with 7 nucleotides matching TRBD1. The CDR3 has 13 amino acids. V lost 4 bases, J lost 8 bases, and 4 bases stayed unmatched. Germline-derived CDR1 and CDR2 are SGHVS and FNYEAQ. CDR3 in DNA: TGTGCCAGCAGCTCGAACAGGGGAGAAAAACTGTTTTTT. Residues: CASSSNRGEKLFF.

The chain carries TRBV9 and TRBJ2-7; 10 bases agree with TRBD1. The junction had 4 bases not matched to a gene; V was cut back by 4 bases and J by 3 bases. The length of the CDR3 is 14 residues. Germline loops: CDR1 SGDLS, CDR2 YYNGEE. CDR3: CASSRGQGDYEQYF. The DNA of the CDR3 is TGTGCCAGCAGCCGCGGACAGGGGGACTACGAGCAGTACTTC.

The chain carries TRBV5-4 and TRBJ2-7, with a tentative D call TRBD2 (6 bases). CDR1 SGHNT and CDR2 YYREEE come from the germline V gene (reference sequence). The CDR3 spans 14 residues. V lost 3 bases to trimming and J lost 1 base, with 11 bases between them. The CDR3 region is CASSWDFTSYEQYF. CDR3 nucleotides: TGTGCCAGCAGCTGGGACTTTACTTCCTACGAGCAGTACTTC. Filled out from reference TRBV5-4 and TRBJ2-7, the complete variable domain reads ETGVTQSPTHLIKTRGQQVTLRCSSQSGHNTVSWYQQALGQGPQFIFQYYREEENGRGNFPPRFSGLQFPNYSSELNVNALELDDSALYLCASSWDFTSYEQYFGPGTRLTVT.

This rearrangement joins TRBV2 to TRBJ2-3, with 14 bases identical to TRBD2. The V gene end was trimmed by 4 bases and the J gene end by 7 bases; junction bases not matched to a gene: 13. Looked up from germline, CDR1 is SNHLY and CDR2 is FYNNEI. This CDR3 comprises 18 residues. The CDR3, as DNA: TGTGCCAGCAGTGGCACCGCCCGACTAGCGGGGGGGCGGTATACGCAGTATTTT. Protein sequence: CASSGTARLAGGRYTQYF.

This clone was detected only a few times. The gene calls are TRBV6-1 and TRBJ1-3; D gene ambiguous. The CDR3 is 13 amino acids. The V end was cut by 6 bases, the J end by 1 base, with 7 bases between. Germline CDR1 and CDR2: MNHNS and SASEGT. The CDR3 region is CASRKPSGNTIYF. The CDR3, as DNA: TGTGCCAGCAGGAAGCCTTCTGGAAACACCATATATTTT.

The CDR3 here is CASNGGPTEAFF. The CDR3 nucleotides read TGTGCCAGCAACGGGGGGCCCACTGAAGCTTTCTTT. The rearrangement links TRBV2 to TRBJ1-1; the D gene is possibly TRBD1 (6 bases). Germline CDR1 reads SNHLY; CDR2 reads FYNNEI. V was pared by 7 bases and J by 4 bases, with 10 bases between. This CDR3 is built from 12 residues.

This clone was seen more than once but under ten times. The gene calls are TRBV27 and TRBJ2-2; 9 bases align to TRBD1. Germline V CDR1 and CDR2: MNHEY, SMNVEV (reference sequence). CDR3 length: 14 residues. The trim removed 6 bases at V and 5 bases at J, leaving 4 bases unmatched. CDR3 sequence (DNA): TGTGCCAGCAGAACAGGGGGCCAGACCGGGGAGCTGTTTTTT. Its translation: CASRTGGQTGELFF.

This clone was recorded once. The chain couples TRBV6-1 to TRBJ2-1; D remains unclear. Germline assignment: CDR1 MNHNS and CDR2 SASEGT. Trimming left V 3 bases short and J 10 bases short, with 10 bases between. CDR3 length equals 12 residues. CDR3 DNA: TGTGCCAGCAGTGAGTTAGGCCTCGAGCAGTTCTTC. Translating gives CASSELGLEQFF.

The V gene is TRBV5-4, the J gene TRBJ1-2; D call uncertain. V lost 6 bases and J lost 6, with 15 bases in between. Germline V gene data show CDR1 as SGHNT and CDR2 as YYREEE (reference sequence). This CDR3 is 13 amino acids long. CDR3 DNA sequence: TGTGCCAGCACCCGTAATTCCGTAGATGGCTACACCTTC. It specifies CASTRNSVDGYTF.

The chain has TRBV2 and TRBJ2-5, with TRBD2 identical over 7 bases. With V trimmed by 7 bases and J by 4 bases, 12 bases remained unmatched. The CDR3 consists of 15 residues. The germline V gene encodes CDR1 SNHLY and CDR2 FYNNEI. CDR3 amino acids: CASKRVTSVGETQYF. DNA of the CDR3: TGTGCCAGCAAGAGGGTAACTAGCGTTGGAGAGACCCAGTACTTC.

The chain links TRBV6-6 to TRBJ2-7, with D uncertain. V lost 2 bases and J lost 7, with 6 bases in between. Germline-derived CDR1 and CDR2 are MNHNY and SVGAGI (reference sequence). This CDR3 has 11 amino acids. The CDR3 sequence is CASSYGVEQYF. The CDR3 region has the DNA TGTGCCAGCAGTTACGGGGTTGAGCAGTACTTC.

The chain is built from TRBV5-4 and TRBJ1-2; no definite D call. The CDR3 loop spans 14 amino acids. Trimming removed 6 bases from V and 1 base from J, with 13 bases in between. Germline-derived CDR1 and CDR2 are SGHNT and YYREEE (reference sequence). Written as DNA, the CDR3 is TGTGCCAGCACCACATCGGGCCATAACTATGGCTACACCTTC. Amino acids: CASTTSGHNYGYTF.

This clone was seen just once. The chain combines TRBV25-1 with TRBJ2-7, with D unclear. Trimming removed 6 bases at V and 2 bases at J, with 8 bases between. The CDR3 has 12 residues. The germline V gene has CDR1 MGHDK and CDR2 SYGVNS. The CDR3 sequence is CASSSPTYEQYF. CDR3 DNA sequence: TGTGCCAGCAGCTCACCGACCTACGAGCAGTACTTC.

This chain links TRBV7-3 with TRBJ2-3; 13 bases match TRBD2. Trimming at V came to 5 bases and at J to 2 bases, leaving 7 bases not matched to a gene. This CDR3 comprises 17 residues. In germline, CDR1 is SGHTA, CDR2 FQGTGA. Here the CDR3 reads CASSLSGTSGVTDTQYF. The CDR3 region has the DNA TGTGCCAGCAGCCTTTCCGGGACTAGCGGGGTCACAGATACGCAGTATTTT.

The chain recombines TRBV6-6 with TRBJ1-2; D is ambiguous. The V end was cut by 2 bases, the J end by 6 bases, with 13 bases between. This CDR3 contains 14 residues. CDR1 and CDR2 (germline): MNHNY, SVGAGI (reference sequence). DNA for the CDR3: TGTGCCAGCAGTTACGGCCTGTCTCTGGATGGCTACACCTTC. It translates to CASSYGLSLDGYTF.

This chain joins TRBV6-1 and TRBJ1-1; 8 nucleotides agree with TRBD1. V dropped 4 bases and J dropped 3; count of bases not matched to a gene: 4. This CDR3 has 14 residues. Germline loops: CDR1 MNHNS, CDR2 SASEGT. CDR3 nucleotides: TGTGCCAGCAGTGCACAGGGGGTGGACACTGAAGCTTTCTTT. Protein: CASSAQGVDTEAFF.

The chain recombines TRBV5-4 with TRBJ1-4; D unresolved. The CDR3 extends over 13 amino acids. Germline V gives CDR1 SGHNT, CDR2 YYREEE (reference sequence). Deletions cut 4 bases from V and 4 bases from J, with 8 bases between. The chain's CDR3 is CASSPTSNEKLFF. CDR3 DNA sequence: TGTGCCAGCAGCCCCACGAGTAATGAAAAACTGTTTTTT.

A note on this clone: Compared with germline, one end of the junction differs, possibly owing to a read error. This same CDR3 is encoded by further DNA sequences in the sample. This chain connects TRBV5-4 to TRBJ1-2; D uncertain. Germline CDR1 and CDR2: SGHNT and YYREEE (reference sequence). The CDR3 length is 12 residues. CDR3 protein: CASSAPLYGYTF. The CDR3 DNA reads as TGCGCCAGCAGCGCGCCTCTCTATGGCTACACCTTC.

The chain joins TRBV6-5 to TRBJ1-2; D possibly corresponds to TRBD1 (5 bases). Germline lookup yields CDR1 MNHEY and CDR2 SVGAGI. Trimming pared 0 bases from V and 4 bases from J, leaving 12 bases between. The length of the CDR3 is 15 residues. The chain's CDR3 is CASSYSGAKPYGYTF. The CDR3 bases are TGTGCCAGCAGTTACTCCGGGGCAAAACCCTATGGCTACACCTTC.

The rearrangement uses TRBV27 and TRBJ2-7; tentatively, D is TRBD2 (6 bases). The germline V gene has CDR1 MNHEY and CDR2 SMNVEV (reference sequence). The CDR3 contains 14 residues. The ends were cut back, 5 bases at V and 2 bases at J, with 13 bases in the middle. The chain's CDR3 is CASSRDSFTYEQYF. The CDR3 DNA reads as TGTGCCAGCAGTCGGGACTCCTTTACCTACGAGCAGTACTTC.

This clone has just a few counts. The rearrangement joins TRBV11-2 to TRBJ2-2; D gene unclear. Trimming took 4 bases from V and 4 from J, leaving 13 bases between them. Germline V gene lookup returns CDR1 SGHAT and CDR2 FQNNGV. The CDR3 extends over 15 amino acids. The DNA for the CDR3 is TGTGCCAGCAGCTCCTGGGTTATAATCACCGGGGAGCTGTTTTTT. Encoded protein: CASSSWVIITGELFF.

The chain couples TRBV4-1 to TRBJ1-2; TRBD1 is a possible D gene (6 bases). The CDR3 runs 16 residues. V was shortened by 1 base and J by 5 bases, with 17 bases between the two germline ends. Germline-derived CDR1 and CDR2 are MGHRA and YSYEKL. CDR3 residues: CASSQASRLRGYGYTF. The CDR3 nucleotides read TGCGCCAGCAGCCAAGCCTCTCGACTCAGGGGATATGGCTACACCTTC.

This rearrangement joins TRBV6-1 to TRBJ2-3, with D possibly matching TRBD2 (6 bases). Trimming cost V 6 bases and J 5 bases, with 6 bases left between them. This CDR3 contains 11 residues. Germline CDR1 MNHNS, CDR2 SASEGT. The CDR3: CASRGGDTQYF. CDR3 sequence (DNA): TGTGCCAGCAGGGGAGGAGATACGCAGTATTTT.

V usage is TRBV6-1 and J usage is TRBJ1-4, with unresolved D. V lost 2 bases and J 12 bases, leaving 10 bases between the germline ends. Germline V gives CDR1 MNHNS, CDR2 SASEGT. The CDR3 consists of 12 residues. CDR3 nucleotide sequence: TGTGCCAGCAGTGAACTCAGTGGGGAACTGTTTTTT. Translating gives CASSELSGELFF.

The V gene is TRBV5-1, the J gene TRBJ2-3; no firm D call. This CDR3 has 13 amino acids. The germline CDR1 and CDR2 sequences are SGHRS and YFSETQ. Between the trimmed V and J ends, which lost 5 bases and 6 bases, there was a span of 13 bases. CDR3 DNA sequence: TGCGCCAGCAGGCGACTCCAAAGGGATACGCAGTATTTT. It specifies CASRRLQRDTQYF.

This rearrangement joins TRBV28 to TRBJ1-4; tentative D call: TRBD1 (6 bases). Trimming removed 3 bases at V and 6 bases at J, with 8 bases between. The CDR3 is 13 amino acids. The germline V gene encodes CDR1 MDHEN and CDR2 SYDVKM. The CDR3 sequence is CASSFQGYEKLFF. The CDR3 nucleotides read TGTGCCAGCAGTTTCCAGGGGTATGAAAAACTGTTTTTT.

The chain combines TRBV27 with TRBJ2-1, with 15 nucleotides matching TRBD2. V was clipped by 7 bases and J by 10 bases; unmatched bases: 5. Per the germline V gene, CDR1 is MNHEY and CDR2 is SMNVEV (reference sequence). The CDR3 contains 14 residues. DNA for the CDR3: TGTGCCAGCACTGGGACTAGCGGGGGGTGGGAGCAGTTCTTC. The encoded protein is CASTGTSGGWEQFF.